These 3 T cell receptor beta chains were all obtained from the same sample, sequenced in a study of cytomegalovirus exposure and HLA in healthy donors. Sequenced by immunoSEQ multiplex PCR; TCRdb stores in-frame clones only, minus some. The repertoire includes about 130,000 clones, roughly 90% of them detected once, and less than 1.5% sits in the top ten. Input material: PBMCs. Receptors originate from a man aged 25 to 45 in good health and CMV-seronegative.

The gene calls are TRBV19 and TRBJ2-3; 7 bases fit TRBD1. In germline, CDR1 is LNHDA, CDR2 SQIVND (reference sequence). The V gene end was trimmed by 6 bases and the J gene end by 0 bases; junction bases not matched to a gene: 6. The CDR3 is made up of 15 amino acids. The CDR3 DNA reads as TGTGCCAGTAGAACTCACAGGGGTAGCACAGATACGCAGTATTTT. Translated, it gives CASRTHRGSTDTQYF.

This clone was observed at least ten times. This chain joins TRBV27 and TRBJ2-7; D call uncertain. V was trimmed by 9 bases and J by 2 bases, leaving 8 bases between them. Germline V gene data show CDR1 as MNHEY and CDR2 as SMNVEV (reference sequence). This CDR3 spans 11 amino acids. The CDR3 here is CARTNTYEQYF. The CDR3 DNA sequence: TGTGCCAGGACAAACACCTACGAGCAGTACTTC.

The chain employs TRBV19 and TRBJ1-2; 7 bases are a match to TRBD1. CDR3 length: 15 amino acids. Germline trimming cut 3 bases from V and 7 bases from J; bases unmatched to any gene: 11. The germline V gene has CDR1 LNHDA and CDR2 SQIVND (reference sequence). The CDR3 region has the DNA TGTGCCAGTAGTATCTGGGGGACAGCCCTCGGTGGCTACACCTTC. Translated, it gives CASSIWGTALGGYTF.